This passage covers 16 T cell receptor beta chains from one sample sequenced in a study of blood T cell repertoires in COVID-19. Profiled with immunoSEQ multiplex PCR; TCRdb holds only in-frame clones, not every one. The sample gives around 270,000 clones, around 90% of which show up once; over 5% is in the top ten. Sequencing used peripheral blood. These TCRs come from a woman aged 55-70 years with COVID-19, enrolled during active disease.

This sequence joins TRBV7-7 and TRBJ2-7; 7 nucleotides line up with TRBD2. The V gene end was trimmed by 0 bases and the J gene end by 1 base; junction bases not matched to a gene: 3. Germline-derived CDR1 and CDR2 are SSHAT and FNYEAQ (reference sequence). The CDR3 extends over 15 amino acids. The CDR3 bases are TGTGCCAGCAGCTTAGCGCCACTAGCGTCCTACGAGCAGTACTTC. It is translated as CASSLAPLASYEQYF.

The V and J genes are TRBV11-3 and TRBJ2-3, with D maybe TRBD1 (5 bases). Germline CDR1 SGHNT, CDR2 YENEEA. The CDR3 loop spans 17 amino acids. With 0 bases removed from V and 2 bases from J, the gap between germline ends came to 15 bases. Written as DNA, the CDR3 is TGTGCCAGCAGCTTAGATGGGGCTCGTTACCCCACAGATACGCAGTATTTT. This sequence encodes CASSLDGARYPTDTQYF.

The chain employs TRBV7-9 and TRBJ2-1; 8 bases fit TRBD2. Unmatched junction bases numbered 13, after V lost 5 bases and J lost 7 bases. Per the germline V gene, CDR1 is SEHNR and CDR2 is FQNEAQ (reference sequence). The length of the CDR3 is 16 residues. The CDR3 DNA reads TGTGCCAGCAGCCCCACCGGGGGGGGGCGAGAGAATGAGCAGTTCTTC. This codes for CASSPTGGGRENEQFF.

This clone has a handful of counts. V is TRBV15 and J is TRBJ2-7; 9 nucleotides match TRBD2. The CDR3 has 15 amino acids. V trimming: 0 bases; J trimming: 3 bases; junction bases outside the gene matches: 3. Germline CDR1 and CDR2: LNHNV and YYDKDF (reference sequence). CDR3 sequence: CATSRENSGSYEQYF. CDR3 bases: TGTGCCACCAGCAGAGAAAATAGCGGGAGCTACGAGCAGTACTTC.

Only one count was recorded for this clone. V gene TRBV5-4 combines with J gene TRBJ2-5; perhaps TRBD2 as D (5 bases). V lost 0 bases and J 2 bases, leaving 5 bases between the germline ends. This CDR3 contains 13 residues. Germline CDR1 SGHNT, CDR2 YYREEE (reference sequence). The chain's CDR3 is CASSLGLQETQYF. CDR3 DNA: TGTGCCAGCAGCTTGGGACTACAAGAGACCCAGTACTTC. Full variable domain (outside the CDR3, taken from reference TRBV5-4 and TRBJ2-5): ETGVTQSPTHLIKTRGQQVTLRCSSQSGHNTVSWYQQALGQGPQFIFQYYREEENGRGNFPPRFSGLQFPNYSSELNVNALELDDSALYLCASSLGLQETQYFGPGTRLLVL.

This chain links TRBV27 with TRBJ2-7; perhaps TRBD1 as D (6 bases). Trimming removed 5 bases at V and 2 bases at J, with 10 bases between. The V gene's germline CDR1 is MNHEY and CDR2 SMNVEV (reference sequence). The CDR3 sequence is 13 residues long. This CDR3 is CASSQYRAYEQYF. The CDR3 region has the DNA TGTGCCAGCAGTCAGTACAGGGCCTACGAGCAGTACTTC.

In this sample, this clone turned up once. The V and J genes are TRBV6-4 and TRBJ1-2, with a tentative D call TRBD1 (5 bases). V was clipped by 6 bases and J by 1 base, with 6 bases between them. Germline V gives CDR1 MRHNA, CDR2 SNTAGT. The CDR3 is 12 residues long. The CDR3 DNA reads TGTGCCAGCAGGGGGGGTAACTATGGCTACACCTTC. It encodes CASRGGNYGYTF.

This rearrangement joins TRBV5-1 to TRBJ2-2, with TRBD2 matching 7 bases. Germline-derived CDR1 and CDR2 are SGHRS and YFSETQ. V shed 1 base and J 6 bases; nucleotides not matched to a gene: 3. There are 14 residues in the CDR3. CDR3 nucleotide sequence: TGCGCCAGCAGCTTGCGACTAGCTGCCGGGGAGCTGTTTTTT. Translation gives CASSLRLAAGELFF.

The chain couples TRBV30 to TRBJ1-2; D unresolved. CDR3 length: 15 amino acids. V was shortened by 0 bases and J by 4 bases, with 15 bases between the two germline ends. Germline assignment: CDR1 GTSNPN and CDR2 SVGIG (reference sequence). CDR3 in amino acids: CAWSVEGWGGYGYTF. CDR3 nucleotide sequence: TGTGCCTGGAGTGTAGAGGGTTGGGGTGGCTATGGCTACACCTTC.

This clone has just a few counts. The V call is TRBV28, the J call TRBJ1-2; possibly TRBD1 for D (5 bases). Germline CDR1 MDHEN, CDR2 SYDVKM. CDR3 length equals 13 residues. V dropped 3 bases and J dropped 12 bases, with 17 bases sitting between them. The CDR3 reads CASSLEGAWGHTF. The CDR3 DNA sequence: TGTGCCAGCAGTTTGGAGGGCGCTTGGGGACACACCTTC.

CDR3 nucleotide sequence: TGTGCCAGCAGTTCTAGGACAGGGCCGGGTAATTCACCCCTCCACTTT. It translates to CASSSRTGPGNSPLHF. The V and J genes are TRBV6-5 and TRBJ1-6; 8 bases match TRBD1. This CDR3 comprises 16 residues. J gave up 6 bases and V 4 bases, and 8 bases lay outside the gene matches. Germline V gives CDR1 MNHEY, CDR2 SVGAGI.

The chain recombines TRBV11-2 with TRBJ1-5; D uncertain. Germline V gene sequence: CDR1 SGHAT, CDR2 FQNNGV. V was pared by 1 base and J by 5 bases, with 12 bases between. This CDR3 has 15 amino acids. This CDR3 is CASSLGLTNDQPQHF. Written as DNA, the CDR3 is TGTGCCAGCAGCTTAGGACTCACGAACGATCAGCCCCAGCATTTT.

The CDR3 nucleotides read TGTGCCAGCAGTGAAATGGGTCGCGGGATAGGAGAGACCCAGTACTTC. Translation: CASSEMGRGIGETQYF. The rearrangement links TRBV25-1 to TRBJ2-5; D may be TRBD2 (6 bases). The ends were cut back, 2 bases at V and 4 bases at J, with 17 bases in the middle. CDR3 size: 16 residues. Germline CDR1 is MGHDK and CDR2 is SYGVNS. Full variable domain (remainder filled in from reference TRBV25-1 and TRBJ2-5): EADIYQTPRYLVIGTGKKITLECSQTMGHDKMYWYQQDPGMELHLIHYSYGVNSTEKGDLSSESTVSRIRTEHFPLTLESARPSHTSQYLCASSEMGRGIGETQYFGPGTRLLVL.

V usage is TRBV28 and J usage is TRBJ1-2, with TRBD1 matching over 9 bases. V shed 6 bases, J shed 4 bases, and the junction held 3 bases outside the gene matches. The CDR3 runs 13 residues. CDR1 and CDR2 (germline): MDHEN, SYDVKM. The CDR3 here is CASRGQGPYGYTF. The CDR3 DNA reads TGTGCCAGCAGAGGACAGGGGCCCTATGGCTACACCTTC.

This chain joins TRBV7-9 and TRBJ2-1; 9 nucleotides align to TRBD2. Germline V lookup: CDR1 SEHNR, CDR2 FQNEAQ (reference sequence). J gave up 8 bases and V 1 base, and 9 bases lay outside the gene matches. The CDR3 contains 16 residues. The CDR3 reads CASSLVITSGPDEQFF. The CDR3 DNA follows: TGTGCCAGCAGCTTAGTGATAACTAGCGGGCCGGATGAGCAGTTCTTC.

CDR3 nucleotides: TGTGCCAGCAGCTTGTCGCAAGGGAGCACCATATATTTT. Translating it yields CASSLSQGSTIYF. V gene TRBV5-5 combines with J gene TRBJ1-3, with no clear D. The CDR3 is made up of 13 amino acids. Germline CDR1 is SGHKS and CDR2 is YYEKEE (reference sequence). The V end lost 1 base, the J end lost 9 bases, and 11 bases lay between the germline ends.